These T cell receptor beta chains were read from a single sample in a study of CD8 T cells in Susac syndrome. TCRdb reanalysed the immunoSEQ multiplex PCR reads using MiXCR and keeps one entry per CDR3 protein. The sample shows about 150,000 distinct CDR3 sequences, roughly 95% of them seen only once. Sequences were obtained from CD4+ T cells from PBMCs. These receptors all stem from a human donor with Susac syndrome. Each CDR3 is given with its conserved first and last residue. D genes are given only for firm matches.

- | TRBJ1-2 | TRBV30 | TGTGCCTGGGATATGGGTAACTATGGCTACACCTTC | CAWDMGNYGYTF
- | TRBJ2-2 | TRBV6-1 | TGTGCCAGCAGTCGAGAAACGTCCGGGGAGCTGTTTTTT | CASSRETSGELFF
- | TRBJ1-3 | TRBV28 | TGTGCCAGCAGTTTAGGAGCAACTGGAAACACCATATATTTT | CASSLGATGNTIYF
TRBD2 | TRBJ2-3 | TRBV4-3 | TGCGCCAGCAGCCAAGAATTCGGCGGGGGAGGGATCTATACGCAGTATTTT | CASSQEFGGGGIYTQYF
TRBD2 | TRBJ2-3 | TRBV4-3 | TGCGCCAGCAGCCGGGGCGGACTAGCTTCTCAGTATTTT | CASSRGGLASQYF
- | TRBJ2-2 | TRBV9 | TGTGCCAGCAGCGTATCGGGGTTAGGAGCGGCGAACACCGGGGAGCTGTTTTTT | CASSVSGLGAANTGELFF
TRBD2 | TRBJ2-7 | TRBV6-5 | TGTGCCAGCAGGCCCCGGGGGGGGGCTGACGAGCAGTACTTC | CASRPRGGADEQYF
- | TRBJ2-4 | TRBV30 | TGTGCCTGGAGTGTGGACGACAGCAATGAAAACATTCAGTACTTC | CAWSVDDSNENIQYF
- | TRBJ2-1 | TRBV30 | TGTGCCTGGAGTGTACGGCGGGATGGTGAGCAGTTCTTC | CAWSVRRDGEQFF
- | TRBJ2-2 | TRBV5-6 | TGTGCCAGCAGTTCACTAGATTACTCGGGCGGGGAGCTGTTTTTT | CASSSLDYSGGELFF
TRBD1 | TRBJ2-1 | TRBV29-1 | TGCAGCGTTAACAGGGGGCCTGAGCAGTTCTTC | CSVNRGPEQFF
- | TRBJ1-4 | TRBV28 | TGTGCCAGCAGTTCCGAAAAACTGTTTTTT | CASSSEKLFF
- | TRBJ2-1 | TRBV28 | TGTGCCAGCAGTTTAGACCCCCGAGGGGCCAATGAGCAGTTCTTC | CASSLDPRGANEQFF
- | TRBJ2-2 | TRBV2 | TGTGCCAGCAGGATCACCGGGGAGCTGTTTTTT | CASRITGELFF